This is a list of T cell receptor beta chains from one sample in a study of yellow fever vaccine responses in identical twins. TCRdb passed the RT-PCR reads through MiXCR, listing each CDR3 protein once. Of about 20,000 distinct CDR3 sequences in the sample, approximately 70% were seen once. The source was T cells from blood (PBMCs), unsorted or a sorted subset (not recorded which), collected before or after yellow fever vaccination (not recorded which). The receptors were gathered from a woman aged 18-29 years who received the yellow fever vaccine. Both conserved end residues are part of each CDR3. The order of the fields is J gene, D gene, V gene, CDR3 protein. A D gene is named only where the DNA matches it firmly.

J gene: TRBJ1-5; D gene: TRBD1; V gene: TRBV5-1; CDR3 protein: CASSLRPGGDQPQHF
J gene: TRBJ2-5; D gene: TRBD2; V gene: TRBV20-1; CDR3 protein: CSAGLDQETQYF
J gene: TRBJ2-5; D gene: -; V gene: TRBV13; CDR3 protein: CASSLGQGHRRETQYF
J gene: TRBJ2-3; D gene: TRBD2; V gene: TRBV15; CDR3 protein: CATSRESTSGTSTDTQYF
J gene: TRBJ1-5; D gene: -; V gene: TRBV5-4; CDR3 protein: CASSLGRGDNQPQHF
J gene: TRBJ2-1; D gene: TRBD2; V gene: TRBV20-1; CDR3 protein: CSAREEAGGSYNEQFF
J gene: TRBJ2-7; D gene: -; V gene: TRBV7-9; CDR3 protein: CASSRDSPSAYEQYF
J gene: TRBJ1-2; D gene: -; V gene: TRBV28; CDR3 protein: CASSADGAPPYGYTF
J gene: TRBJ1-5; D gene: -; V gene: TRBV7-9; CDR3 protein: CASSLGGIGNQPQHF
J gene: TRBJ2-5; D gene: -; V gene: TRBV4-1; CDR3 protein: CASSHRRGSEETQYF
J gene: TRBJ2-5; D gene: TRBD2; V gene: TRBV2; CDR3 protein: CASSAGGVRETQYF
J gene: TRBJ2-7; D gene: TRBD2; V gene: TRBV11-1; CDR3 protein: CASSSPRTSGYEQYF
J gene: TRBJ2-7; D gene: TRBD2; V gene: TRBV29-1; CDR3 protein: CSVDGGSSYEQYF
J gene: TRBJ2-1; D gene: -; V gene: TRBV20-1; CDR3 protein: CSAQSGSYNEQFF
J gene: TRBJ2-1; D gene: -; V gene: TRBV18; CDR3 protein: CASSPPSSNEQFF
J gene: TRBJ2-7; D gene: -; V gene: TRBV2; CDR3 protein: CASGGAIPYEQYF
J gene: TRBJ2-3; D gene: -; V gene: TRBV11-2; CDR3 protein: CASSTTSTDTQYF
J gene: TRBJ1-2; D gene: -; V gene: TRBV25-1; CDR3 protein: CASSRDSSGYTF
J gene: TRBJ2-3; D gene: -; V gene: TRBV18; CDR3 protein: CASSPFEDSTDTQYF
J gene: TRBJ1-1; D gene: -; V gene: TRBV3-1; CDR3 protein: CASSQDAGGTEAFF
J gene: TRBJ2-3; D gene: -; V gene: TRBV28; CDR3 protein: CASSLPRDWGTDTQYF
J gene: TRBJ1-1; D gene: -; V gene: TRBV7-6; CDR3 protein: CASSPNRVANTEAFF
J gene: TRBJ2-6; D gene: -; V gene: TRBV3-1; CDR3 protein: CASGPVSSGANVLTF
J gene: TRBJ2-1; D gene: -; V gene: TRBV7-6; CDR3 protein: CASSLGFGEQFF
J gene: TRBJ2-5; D gene: -; V gene: TRBV5-6; CDR3 protein: CASKQGYVETQYF
J gene: TRBJ1-2; D gene: -; V gene: TRBV20-1; CDR3 protein: CSAIRHPNYGYTF
J gene: TRBJ1-1; D gene: -; V gene: TRBV29-1; CDR3 protein: CSVGYGTNTEAFF
J gene: TRBJ2-3; D gene: -; V gene: TRBV5-5; CDR3 protein: CASSWEAPLSTDTQYF
J gene: TRBJ2-1; D gene: -; V gene: TRBV15; CDR3 protein: CATQARRESYNEQFF
J gene: TRBJ1-1; D gene: TRBD1; V gene: TRBV29-1; CDR3 protein: CSARQGTEAFF
J gene: TRBJ2-3; D gene: -; V gene: TRBV28; CDR3 protein: CASGARTDTQYF
J gene: TRBJ2-2; D gene: -; V gene: TRBV6-4; CDR3 protein: CASSTGNTGELFF
J gene: TRBJ1-2; D gene: -; V gene: TRBV5-5; CDR3 protein: CASRIQQGGGYTF
J gene: TRBJ2-1; D gene: -; V gene: TRBV20-1; CDR3 protein: CSARVDGKDNEQFF
J gene: TRBJ2-1; D gene: TRBD2; V gene: TRBV5-6; CDR3 protein: CASSLGSGRVDEQFF
J gene: TRBJ2-1; D gene: TRBD2; V gene: TRBV28; CDR3 protein: CGIAGGYSNEQFF
J gene: TRBJ1-5; D gene: -; V gene: TRBV10-3; CDR3 protein: CAISDAGDSNQPQHF
J gene: TRBJ1-1; D gene: -; V gene: TRBV29-1; CDR3 protein: CSGGQEAFF
J gene: TRBJ1-5; D gene: -; V gene: TRBV12-3/TRBV12-4; CDR3 protein: CASSSQVNQPQHF
J gene: TRBJ2-5; D gene: -; V gene: TRBV29-1; CDR3 protein: CSIMIGTKETQYF
J gene: TRBJ2-5; D gene: TRBD2; V gene: TRBV4-1; CDR3 protein: CASSHLSGEETQYF
J gene: TRBJ2-1; D gene: -; V gene: TRBV10-1; CDR3 protein: CASSSDLNEQFF
J gene: TRBJ1-1; D gene: -; V gene: TRBV2; CDR3 protein: CARRLMNTEAFF
J gene: TRBJ2-2; D gene: -; V gene: TRBV20-1; CDR3 protein: CSARGFGTGELFF
J gene: TRBJ2-1; D gene: TRBD1; V gene: TRBV20-1; CDR3 protein: CSARSRTGPSNEQFF
J gene: TRBJ2-2; D gene: -; V gene: TRBV2; CDR3 protein: CASSEVQGGTGELFF
J gene: TRBJ2-7; D gene: -; V gene: TRBV29-1; CDR3 protein: CSVELPGTEQYF
J gene: TRBJ2-5; D gene: TRBD1; V gene: TRBV2; CDR3 protein: CASSEDRGRETQYF
J gene: TRBJ2-2; D gene: TRBD1; V gene: TRBV12-3/TRBV12-4; CDR3 protein: CASSAQGLGGELFF
J gene: TRBJ1-2; D gene: TRBD1; V gene: TRBV2; CDR3 protein: CASSGGQGRYDYGYTF
J gene: TRBJ1-5; D gene: -; V gene: TRBV20-1; CDR3 protein: CSAIETGTSNQPQHF
J gene: TRBJ1-1; D gene: -; V gene: TRBV10-3; CDR3 protein: CAISGHGAGDTEAFF